A single sample gave rise to the 25 T cell receptor beta chains below, sequenced in a study of T cell responses to AZD1222 COVID-19 vaccine. The protocol was immunoSEQ multiplex PCR, while the TCRdb copy is restricted to in-frame clones and leaves out a portion. The data hold roughly 150,000 clones, with about 92% observed a single time. Sample: peripheral blood, taken on day 0 of AZD1222 vaccination. Receptor source: an adult in good health.

The CDR3 bases are TGTGCCAGCAGCTTAGCGCTAGGGGATGAAAAACTGTTTTTT. Protein product: CASSLALGDEKLFF. The chain has TRBV7-2 and TRBJ1-4, with a weak D call TRBD1 (5 bases). The CDR3 sequence is 14 residues long. CDR1 is SGHTA and CDR2 is FQGNSA in the germline V gene. V lost 0 bases and J lost 6, with 8 bases in between. Based on the CDR3 plus reference TRBV7-2 and TRBJ1-4, the full variable domain is GAGVSQSPSNKVTEKGKDVELRCDPISGHTALYWYRQSLGQGLEFLIYFQGNSAPDKSGLPSDRFSAERTGGSVSTLTIQRTQQEDSAVYLCASSLALGDEKLFFGSGTQLSVL.

The rearrangement joins TRBV4-1 to TRBJ2-7; D might be TRBD1 or TRBD2, each matching 6 bases. Germline V CDR1 and CDR2: MGHRA, YSYEKL. This CDR3 region has 15 residues. Between the trimmed V and J ends, which lost 6 bases and 2 bases, there was a span of 17 bases. CDR3 residues: CASREDSGWTYEQYF. CDR3 DNA sequence: TGCGCCAGCAGGGAGGACAGCGGGTGGACCTACGAGCAGTACTTC.

The chain recombines TRBV4-1 with TRBJ2-3; TRBD2 agrees at 8 bases. Germline CDR1 MGHRA, CDR2 YSYEKL. There are 16 residues in the CDR3. Losses at the gene ends were 1 base for V and 4 bases for J; bases not matched to a gene: 7. CDR3 protein: CASSQGFGGAPDTQYF. In DNA, the CDR3 is TGCGCCAGCAGCCAAGGTTTCGGGGGGGCCCCAGATACGCAGTATTTT.

V is TRBV7-6 and J is TRBJ1-5; D may be TRBD1 (5 bases). The length of the CDR3 is 17 residues. The V end was cut by 1 base, the J end by 0 bases, with 13 bases between. Germline-derived CDR1 and CDR2 are SGHVS and FNYEAQ. This CDR3 is CASSLGPGGDSNQPQHF. CDR3 nucleotide sequence: TGTGCCAGCAGCTTAGGGCCTGGGGGTGATAGCAATCAGCCCCAGCATTTT.

The rearrangement uses TRBV6-5 and TRBJ2-5; D is unresolved. The V gene lost 6 bases and the J gene lost 2 bases, with 13 bases spanning the gap. CDR1 is MNHEY and CDR2 is SVGAGI in the germline V gene. This CDR3 has 14 residues. The CDR3 coding sequence is TGTGCCAGCAGGCCGGGCCTTCCTCAAGAGACCCAGTACTTC. Encoded protein: CASRPGLPQETQYF.

This chain uses TRBV14 with TRBJ1-1; D call uncertain. The CDR3 has 15 amino acids. Germline lookup yields CDR1 SGHDN and CDR2 FVKESK. V was clipped by 0 bases and J by 3 bases, with 11 bases between them. The CDR3 nucleotides read TGTGCCAGCAGCCAAGAGTACGCAGTGTACACTGAAGCTTTCTTT. The encoded protein is CASSQEYAVYTEAFF.

On this clone: Other DNA sequences in this specimen translate into the identical CDR3. The genes are TRBV3-1 (or the pseudogene TRBV3-2) and TRBJ2-7; 8 bases align to TRBD1. CDR1 LGHDT and CDR2 YNNKEL come from the germline V gene (reference sequence). Losses at the gene ends were 3 bases for V and 5 bases for J; bases not matched to a gene: 6. The CDR3 is made up of 14 amino acids. The CDR3 is CASSQSRGPHEQYF. The CDR3 coding sequence is TGTGCCAGCAGCCAGAGCAGGGGGCCGCACGAGCAGTACTTC.

The V call is TRBV2, the J call TRBJ2-1; TRBD1 is a possible D gene (6 bases). CDR3 length: 18 amino acids. The V gene lost 8 bases and the J gene lost 0 bases, with 23 bases spanning the gap. Germline CDR1 reads SNHLY; CDR2 reads FYNNEI. Here the CDR3 reads CASRVLNWGQGSYNEQFF. CDR3 DNA: TGTGCCAGCCGAGTTTTAAATTGGGGGCAGGGCTCCTACAATGAGCAGTTCTTC.

V gene TRBV7-2 combines with J gene TRBJ1-2; D gene uncertain. V shed 5 bases and J shed 0 bases, with 13 bases lying between them. The CDR3 runs to 15 residues. Germline values: CDR1 SGHTA, CDR2 FQGNSA. CDR3 residues: CASSPGGSANYGYTF. In DNA form, the CDR3 reads TGTGCCAGCAGCCCCGGCGGATCAGCTAACTATGGCTACACCTTC.

The genes are TRBV9 and TRBJ1-5; 8 bases are a match to TRBD1. The CDR3 consists of 15 residues. V was pared by 4 bases and J by 3 bases, with 6 bases of the junction left unmatched. Germline V CDR1 and CDR2: SGDLS, YYNGEE. The chain's CDR3 is CASSLTGDYNQPQHF. CDR3 bases: TGTGCCAGCAGCTTGACAGGGGATTACAATCAGCCCCAGCATTTT.

V and J are TRBV5-1 and TRBJ1-6; 7 nucleotides align to TRBD1. The germline gives CDR1 SGHRS, CDR2 YFSETQ. The junction had 4 bases not matched to a gene; V was cut back by 0 bases and J by 7 bases. The CDR3 extends over 15 amino acids. The CDR3 DNA follows: TGCGCCAGCAGCTTGGCAGGGGACAGAAATTCACCCCTCCACTTT. Encoded protein: CASSLAGDRNSPLHF.

The chain uses TRBV9 and TRBJ1-5; D is perhaps TRBD1 (5 bases). Between the trimmed V and J ends, which lost 3 bases and 5 bases, there was a span of 15 bases. CDR3 length: 15 residues. Per germline, CDR1 SGDLS and CDR2 YYNGEE. This CDR3 is CASSAQAGDHQPQHF. In DNA, the CDR3 is TGTGCCAGCAGCGCTCAGGCGGGGGATCATCAGCCCCAGCATTTT.

The chain employs TRBV10-3 and TRBJ2-1; D remains ambiguous. The germline V gene encodes CDR1 ENHRY and CDR2 SYGVKD. CDR3 length equals 12 residues. Trimming cost V 2 bases and J 6 bases, with 5 bases left between them. The CDR3 DNA is TGTGCCATCAGTGAGAGAGTCAATGAGCAGTTCTTC. This codes for CAISERVNEQFF.

This chain uses TRBV7-8 with TRBJ2-7; D remains ambiguous. The CDR3 has 14 residues. Per the germline V gene, CDR1 is SGHVS and CDR2 is FQNEAQ. The ends were cut back, 10 bases at V and 0 bases at J, with 16 bases in the middle. The CDR3 sequence is CATSISLNSYEQYF. Written as DNA, the CDR3 is TGTGCCACCTCTATCAGTCTGAACTCCTACGAGCAGTACTTC.

The chain recombines TRBV15 with TRBJ1-3; 7 positions match TRBD1. CDR3 length: 16 amino acids. Germline V gene data show CDR1 as LNHNV and CDR2 as YYDKDF (reference sequence). V shed 1 base, J shed 0 bases, and the junction held 3 bases outside the gene matches. This CDR3 reads CATSRAGTVSGNTIYF. The CDR3 DNA sequence: TGTGCCACCAGCAGAGCCGGGACAGTCTCTGGAAACACCATATATTTT.

This chain links TRBV7-9 with TRBJ1-6; D is unresolved. The CDR3 extends over 14 amino acids. The ends were cut back, 4 bases at V and 9 bases at J, with 13 bases in the middle. CDR1 is SEHNR, CDR2 FQNEAQ, per germline (reference sequence). CDR3 in DNA: TGTGCCAGCAGCTCAATCGGCCAGTTTTCACCCCTCCACTTT. The encoded protein is CASSSIGQFSPLHF.

The rearrangement uses TRBV24-1 and TRBJ1-6, with D possibly matching TRBD1 (5 bases). CDR1 and CDR2 (germline): KGHDR, SFDVKD. The length of the CDR3 is 13 residues. Trimming left V 7 bases short and J 4 bases short, with 7 bases between. The CDR3 is CATRGRYNSPLHF. The DNA of the CDR3 is TGTGCCACCAGGGGACGGTATAATTCACCCCTCCACTTT.

The table lists this clone with a count of one. This chain links TRBV6-5 with TRBJ2-7; weak D call: TRBD1 (6 bases). Trimming stripped 0 bases from V and 2 bases from J, with 14 bases between. The CDR3 is made up of 16 amino acids. Germline V lookup: CDR1 MNHEY, CDR2 SVGAGI. CDR3 region: CASSYSTLTGAYEQYF. CDR3 DNA sequence: TGTGCCAGCAGTTACTCTACGTTGACAGGCGCCTACGAGCAGTACTTC.

The CDR3 loop is CASSQEIFLKITGVTGELFF. DNA of the CDR3: TGCGCCAGCAGCCAAGAGATATTCCTCAAAATAACAGGGGTAACCGGGGAGCTGTTTTTT. The V call is TRBV4-1, the J call TRBJ2-2, with 7 bases lining up with TRBD1. CDR3 length: 20 amino acids. The germline CDR1 and CDR2 sequences are MGHRA and YSYEKL. Trimming removed 0 bases from V and 5 bases from J; junction bases left unmatched: 18.

The chain combines TRBV4-3 with TRBJ1-2; tentatively, D is TRBD1 (5 bases). Trimming left V 3 bases short and J 4 bases short, with 12 bases between. The CDR3 length is 14 residues. Germline lookup yields CDR1 LGHNA and CDR2 YSLEER. CDR3 sequence: CASSQGPGAYGYTF. The CDR3 nucleotides read TGCGCCAGCAGCCAGGGGCCTGGTGCCTATGGCTACACCTTC.

CDR3 DNA sequence: TGTGCCAGCAGCTTAGTTGCTAGCGGGAGGTACAATGAGCAGTTCTTC. It encodes CASSLVASGRYNEQFF. The gene calls are TRBV7-2 and TRBJ2-1; 11 bases align to TRBD2. Trimming at V came to 1 base and at J to 4 bases, leaving 3 bases not matched to a gene. Germline CDR1 is SGHTA and CDR2 is FQGNSA. The CDR3 runs 16 residues.

The chain combines TRBV3-1 (or the pseudogene TRBV3-2) with TRBJ2-7; 8 nucleotides line up with TRBD2. There are 15 residues in the CDR3. Per the germline V gene, CDR1 is LGHDT and CDR2 is YNNKEL (reference sequence). V shed 1 base and J 2 bases; nucleotides not matched to a gene: 4. CDR3 DNA sequence: TGTGCCAGCAGCCAAGTCTTGCGGGGGGCCTACGAGCAGTACTTC. As protein: CASSQVLRGAYEQYF.

V gene TRBV6-5 combines with J gene TRBJ2-7; D is tentatively TRBD1 or TRBD2 (6 bases each). The V gene lost 0 bases and the J gene lost 3 bases, with 12 bases spanning the gap. Germline V lookup: CDR1 MNHEY, CDR2 SVGAGI. This CDR3 comprises 15 residues. The CDR3 reads CASSYSRGVGYEQYF. The DNA of the CDR3 is TGTGCCAGCAGTTACTCAAGGGGGGTCGGCTACGAGCAGTACTTC.

The V and J genes are TRBV4-2 and TRBJ1-1, with 8 bases aligning to TRBD1. The CDR3 consists of 15 residues. V was pared by 4 bases and J by 1 base, with 5 bases of the junction left unmatched. From germline, CDR1 is LGHNA and CDR2 YNFKEQ. CDR3 in DNA: TGTGCCAGCAGCCCTCTGACAGGGGCGAACACTGAAGCTTTCTTT. Translating it yields CASSPLTGANTEAFF.

The chain couples TRBV29-1 to TRBJ2-7, with 11 positions matching TRBD2. V shed 8 bases, J shed 2 bases, and the junction held 8 bases outside the gene matches. There are 14 residues in the CDR3. CDR1 SQVTM and CDR2 ANQGSEA come from the germline V gene. CDR3 residues: CSTLTSGSTYEQYF. The DNA of the CDR3 is TGCAGCACCTTAACTAGCGGGAGTACCTACGAGCAGTACTTC.